This TCR beta chain was profiled in a study of T cell repertoires in cytomegalovirus infection (dated by TCRdb to the late 2010s). About the investigation overall: The peptide stimulations were aimed at well-studied HLA-B-restricted epitopes as well as recently identified HLA-C-restricted CMV epitopes, whose presentation resists viral immunomodulation. Donor HLA type was relevant to the analysis, as public TCR beta signatures indicated carriage of CMV infection together with the matching HLA type. Summary of the overall study and its limitations: The ex vivo response was dominated by HLA-C-restricted CMV-specific TCR beta clonotypes, which also provided the single most frequent clonotype in two of eight donors. Cumulative frequency of public TCR beta family members discriminated carriers of CMV infection plus the relevant HLA type in this cohort and an independent roughly 350-donor cohort.

The germline V gene yields LGHNA for CDR1 and YSLEER for CDR2. Trimming costs V 4 bases and J 8 bases, and their ends lie 17 bases apart. From cysteine to phenylalanine, the CDR3 is 15 amino acids long. Just CDR3 DNA is preserved here, 45 bases in frame from base 1. Interpreted using the paper, the treatment or condition label stands for: in vitro stimulation with specific CMV peptide epitopes to enrich CMV-specific T cells. The reads were generated on an Illumina HiSeq 1500. TCRdb itself trimmed the public reads at Q25 with fastp, ran MiXCR and retained productive beta chains. Duplicate CDR3 protein sequences are folded into a single record with the most common DNA and genes. The sample has fewer than 850,000 distinct CDR3 sequences on record, about 27% of them singletons. The ten top clones hold over 10% of the sample. This clonotype occurred a few times. What this receptor recognizes is not known. Qualities for individual bases were not recorded, and no much larger clone is one base off.

The receptor was derived from a human donor in good health (CMV status not recorded). Some clones in this sample may be carry-over from other donors' samples. The V and J segments used are TRBV4-3 and TRBJ1-4; the D gene lacks a confident call. The sample consisted of cultured CD8+ T cells from PBMCs, taken from culture after CMV antigen stimulation. CDR3 loop: CASSLNPDSREKLFF. Here is the DNA: TGCGCCAGCAGCCTGAACCCGGACTCGAGGGAAAAACTGTTTTTT.